This TCR beta chain was identified in a study of T cells expressing NK-cell markers. Following a re-call of the 5' RACE reads, TCRdb has one entry per CDR3 protein and lacks DNA. The sample includes over 200,000 distinct CDR3 sequences. CDR1 LGHNA and CDR2 YNFKEQ come from the germline V gene. The CDR3 spans 16 residues. Specimen: blood T cells: a sorted CD56 or NKG2C T cell subset, CD4+ or CD8+ T cells, or bulk PBMC T cells (not recorded which). This TCR derives from a man younger than 30 in good health. V is TRBV4-2 and J is TRBJ2-2; TCRdb reports TRBD2, a call that lacks DNA to check it against. The CDR3 sequence is CASSRDSGGYTGELFF.